This T cell receptor beta chain stems from a study of T cell changes during pregnancy in multiple sclerosis. The repertoire was sequenced with immunoSEQ multiplex PCR; TCRdb's copy has only in-frame clones and lacks some. The data show tens of thousands of clones, with 80% to 95% seen just once and 0.75% to 1% held by the top ten. This CDR3 spans 15 amino acids. The germline V gene has CDR1 MGHRA and CDR2 YSYEKL. Trimming cost V 1 base and J 5 bases, with 11 bases left between them. Source: peripheral blood, taken after pregnancy. The gene calls are TRBV4-1 and TRBJ1-4; perhaps TRBD1 as D (6 bases). The source of this sequence is a female donor with multiple sclerosis, enrolled in a pregnancy study. For the CDR3, the DNA is TGCGCCAGCAGCCAAGTCTTGGGGGCAAATGAAAAACTGTTTTTT. Protein: CASSQVLGANEKLFF.